This T cell receptor (beta chain) was recorded in a study of blood T cell repertoires in COVID-19. Only in-frame clones appear in the TCRdb table, and some are missing; sequencing was by immunoSEQ multiplex PCR. The sample shows approximately 240,000 clones, around nine tenths of them seen only once. This clone has a handful of counts. CDR1 SGHNT and CDR2 YYREEE come from the germline V gene (reference sequence). This CDR3 is built from 17 residues. V lost 0 bases to trimming and J lost 2 bases, with 15 bases between them. The chain recombines TRBV5-4 with TRBJ1-3; D gene uncertain. The TCR comes from a woman aged 18-29 years who had recovered from COVID-19. Sequenced: PBMCs or T cells enriched from blood (not recorded which). The CDR3 is CASSLGAPRGAGNTIYF. The CDR3 nucleotides read TGTGCCAGCAGCTTGGGGGCGCCCCGGGGTGCTGGAAACACCATATATTTT. Complete variable domain (other parts from reference TRBV5-4 and TRBJ1-3): ETGVTQSPTHLIKTRGQQVTLRCSSQSGHNTVSWYQQALGQGPQFIFQYYREEENGRGNFPPRFSGLQFPNYSSELNVNALELDDSALYLCASSLGAPRGAGNTIYFGEGSWLTVV.